This entry features one T cell receptor (beta chain) sequence. What antigen it recognizes has not been identified. Base qualities are missing; no much larger clone stands one base away. This entry belongs to a study of cytomegalovirus exposure and HLA in healthy donors (dated by TCRdb to about 2017). Describing the broader study: An earlier analysis of roughly 500 of the donors reported 276 Gb of sequence data and 117 million unique TCR beta sequences obtained from roughly 170 million T cells. An early release covering approximately 600 HLA-typed donors comprised roughly 300 gigabases of sequencing data and tens of millions of unique TCR sequences. Of the approximately 400 genotyped donors, 70% to 90% were placed in the genetic ancestry cluster associated with self-reported Caucasian donors. The study aimed to test whether signatures of past pathogen exposure could be identified by cataloging public T cell receptors. The study profiled the T cell repertoires of about 640 subjects by immunosequencing and related them to cytomegalovirus serostatus. Besides the first cohort of some 670 subjects, a separate validation cohort made up of some 110 different subjects was used. To predict cytomegalovirus infection status, the study combined high-throughput TCR immunosequencing, statistical association of individual TCRs with disease status, and machine learning. A later analysis re-analyzed previously published TCR beta repertoires from several hundred donors and added high-resolution HLA genotyping to study TCR occurrence patterns. Rather than using new phenotypic data, the later analysis identified candidate immune exposures from TCR beta sequences and from how often those sequences occurred across donors. In an earlier analysis of a few hundred of the donors, high-throughput TCR beta sequencing was used to judge whether each TCR beta V gene segment behaved as functional or pseudogenic. Donor age, sex, ethnicity and CMV serostatus were compiled together with the repertoire data. In a later genetic analysis, genome-wide SNP genotypes for 398 of the 666 donors were used, and that subset was treated as a discovery cohort. All discovery cohort repertoires had been generated on a single sequencing platform. HLA typing covered class I and class II loci at four-digit resolution. The number of donors typed differed by locus, with 629-630 for A, B, C, DRB1 and DQB1, roughly 520 for DQA1, over 600 for DPA1, and some 470 for DPB1. Several DR-DQ haplotypes were handled as single units for association and clustering because linkage in the cohort was strong. Among 350 to 400 genotyped donors of the cohort, an average of approximately 240,000 unique TCR beta nucleotide sequences were sequenced per donor, roughly a sixth of them non-productive.

The germline V gene (reference sequence) gives CDR1 as LNHNV and CDR2 as YYDKDF. V is cut by 5 bases and J by 4 bases, and the space between the germline ends is 8 bases. The CDR3 contains 12 residues, cysteine and phenylalanine counted. The entry retains the CDR3 DNA only, 36 bases that are in frame from base 1. Overall study outcomes, separate from this receptor: Because counts were too low, more than 15 rarely observed V segments, including chromosome 9 orphons, were excluded from the earlier analysis of several hundred of the donors. Compared with the approximately 670-donor mean, donors in an Asian-associated ancestry cluster had fewer N-insertions in productive TCRs, according to a later genetic analysis. The cohort was sequenced for TCR beta chains only, and without alpha or paired-chain data the features that could be detected were limited. The study gave a list of about 160 TCR beta chains associated with cytomegalovirus. Linkage disequilibrium might explain the correlated functional status among segregating V segments, but an unknown experimental factor could not be excluded. According to a later analysis, parvovirus B19, influenza, CMV and Epstein-Barr virus appeared linked to several top co-occurrence clusters. Because some donors lacked HLA typing at each locus, the association tests relied only on the typed subset. An earlier analysis of approximately 540 of the donors showed that most TCR beta V segments appeared in productive rearrangements either about 90% or about 30% of the time, which broadly matched IMGT annotations. According to the authors, the approach could potentially be generalized to other disease states and immunological phenotypes. A further reported finding was that TCR beta sequences accurately predicted the HLA-A and HLA-B alleles for most subjects in the first cohort. In a later analysis, most CMV-associated TCR beta chains were found to appear HLA-restricted, with HLA associations seemingly driven largely by CMV exposure. In a later analysis, the rate of TCR association differed among HLA loci, with DRB1 alleles having the most associated TCRs and HLA-C alleles having the fewest. While some public TCRs were present in many individuals, most TCR sequences turned up only very rarely across donors. Strong co-occurrence of HLA alleles, especially DR and DQ, made assigning TCR associations to individual alleles difficult. Roughly uniform sequencing depth across donors was assumed in presence/absence analyses, although this assumption may not hold. At a false discovery rate of 0.05, a later analysis linked 15,000 to 20,000 TCR beta sequences to specific HLA alleles. A later genetic analysis associated a missense DCLRE1C variant with V-gene and J-gene trimming of TCR beta chains, and an independent cohort replicated the association. The classifier was reported to diagnose cytomegalovirus status with high specificity and sensitivity in both the original and validation cohorts. For the cohort, immune exposure information was limited to CMV serostatus. A few of the identified cytomegalovirus-associated TCR beta chains were confirmed in vitro to be specific for cytomegalovirus antigens. A cluster of highly shared sequence variants was judged likely to be a technical artifact of the sequencing pipeline. Because the 87-base-pair reads could not distinguish some IMGT-functional V segments, including TRBV6-2 and TRBV6-3, those segments were excluded. In a later analysis, HLA-associated TCR beta chains showed more clonal expansion and lower generation probabilities than non-associated chains that were equally common.

In total, around 600 healthy bone marrow donors made up the cohort. Cohort members were all nominally healthy when sampled, although unrecorded immune exposures were likely present. The donor tested CMV seronegative and was one of the 352 seronegative cohort members. A peripheral blood sample was provided by each donor, and peripheral blood mononuclear cells were used for TCR beta sequencing. The Qiagen DNeasy Blood Extraction Kit was used to extract genomic DNA from the blood cell samples. Library preparation was by the immunoSEQ multiplex PCR assay. A mixture of 60 forward primers for TCR Vbeta segments and 13 reverse primers for TCR Jbeta segments was used in the multiplex PCR. The CDR3 region of rearranged TCR beta genes was amplified from genomic DNA by a multiplex PCR assay. On the Illumina HiSeq System, the amplified TCR beta libraries were sequenced as 87-base-pair reads. The original pipeline was this. A later analysis counted tens of millions of unique TCR beta chains across the 650 to 800 repertoires, and 10 million to 12 million of these chains were shared by at least two donors. Raw reads were error-corrected and collapsed into unique sequences by a nearest-neighbor algorithm in which closely related sequences were merged to remove PCR and sequencing errors. To assign V, D and J gene segments, CDR3 sequences were aligned to IMGT reference sequences. Each retained sequence needed at least a six-nucleotide match to both a V gene segment and a J gene segment. A rearrangement was called productive if the CDR3 had no stop codons and remained in frame with V and J, and every other rearrangement was called non-productive. Following IMGT convention, CDR3 was defined as the stretch from the second conserved V-encoded cysteine up to the conserved J-encoded phenylalanine. Sequences without an unambiguous match to a single V gene segment were excluded from the earlier analysis of 500 to 700 of the donors. An earlier analysis of almost 600 of the donors classified V segments as functional when productive rearrangements were above 56.7% and as segregating when the standard deviation between donors was above 5%. To diagnose cytomegalovirus status from the catalog of TCR beta chain sequences, a statistical classification framework was built. In a later analysis, V and J genes were assigned by comparing TCR nucleotide sequences against IMGT/GENE-DB human TR gene sequences. A later analysis assigned CDR3 sequences and most-parsimonious VDJ recombination scenarios with the TCRdist pipeline. In a later analysis, every TCR beta chain was defined by the combination of its CDR3 amino acid sequence and its V-gene family, and reads without a unique V-gene family were dropped. To address suspected cross-contamination and a sequencing artifact, a later analysis removed 550 to 750 highly shared, low-generation-probability nucleotide sequences. For each public chain, a later analysis derived a clonal expansion index from normalized ranks of inferred template counts within each repertoire. Generation probabilities in a later analysis came from a VDJ recombination model fitted to out-of-frame rearrangements, and those results were checked against IGoR. In a later analysis, TCR-TCR, TCR-HLA and TCR-CMV co-occurrence was scored with hypergeometric tests, and a repertoire-size bias correction was applied to TCR pairs. In a later analysis, false discovery rates were estimated by permuting HLA or CMV assignments 20 times. In a later analysis, co-occurring TCRs were grouped using DBSCAN, and TCRdist sequence similarity was added for clustering within HLA-allele-positive subsets. Co-occurrence clustering excluded repertoires with fewer than 30,000 or more than 120,000 public chains, plus five with anomalous nucleotide sharing. TCRdb took this table from immuneACCESS and kept in-frame rearrangements with V and J called. Such tables lack part of the clones; where checked against another copy, unresolved V genes explain under half of the gap, and the rest is unexplained. From that table come the V and J calls and clone size; the DNA was used to work out D and trimming. Here the sample has about 150,000 clones; around 77% occur a single time. The top ten clones comprise 1.5% to 1.7% of the sample.

Sequenced sample: PBMCs. The clonotype comes from a man aged 40-49 years in good health and CMV-seronegative. The chain is encoded by TRBV15 joined to TRBJ1-1; 5 matching bases give a weak D call of TRBD1. The sequence in DNA is TGTGCCACCAGCGGGGGGGGCACTGAAGCTTTCTTT. Its product reads: CATSGGGTEAFF.